This passage covers 20 T cell receptor beta chains from one sample sequenced in a study of technical replicates of blood from several donors. Profiling relied on immunoSEQ multiplex PCR, and the TCRdb table lists in-frame clones only, not all of them. This sample carries 80,000 to 95,000 clones, 85% to 95% of them seen once, and the ten largest clones take around 0.22%. Sequencing was carried out using T cells isolated from PBMCs. The origin of the receptors is a human donor in good health.

The rearrangement links TRBV28 to TRBJ1-2, with a tentative D call TRBD1 (5 bases). Deletions cut 3 bases from V and 4 bases from J, with 12 bases between. The CDR3 covers 14 residues. Looked up from germline, CDR1 is MDHEN and CDR2 is SYDVKM. As DNA, the CDR3 is TGTGCCAGCAGTTTCCGATTGGGGGGCTATGGCTACACCTTC. Translated: CASSFRLGGYGYTF.

V gene TRBV5-6 combines with J gene TRBJ2-6; no clear D gene. The ends were cut back, 0 bases at V and 2 bases at J, with 12 bases in the middle. The germline gives CDR1 SGHDT, CDR2 YYEEEE. The CDR3 length is 17 residues. The CDR3 DNA reads TGTGCCAGCAGCTTGGGCAGGTTAAGGACTGGGGCCAACGTCCTGACTTTC. Its translation is CASSLGRLRTGANVLTF. Combining the CDR3 with reference TRBV5-6 and TRBJ2-6 gives the whole variable domain DAGVTQSPTHLIKTRGQQVTLRCSPKSGHDTVSWYQQALGQGPQFIFQYYEEEERQRGNFPDRFSGHQFPNYSSELNVNALLLGDSALYLCASSLGRLRTGANVLTFGAGSRLTVL.

The chain carries TRBV5-6 and TRBJ1-4; possibly TRBD1 for D (6 bases). The CDR3 is made up of 14 amino acids. The germline V gene encodes CDR1 SGHDT and CDR2 YYEEEE. Trimming removed 3 bases at V and 7 bases at J, with 13 bases between. The CDR3 reads CASSSGQRSEKLFF. As DNA, the CDR3 is TGTGCCAGCAGCTCTGGACAGCGAAGTGAAAAACTGTTTTTT.

The chain links TRBV7-8 to TRBJ2-7; no clear D gene. The germline CDR1 and CDR2 sequences are SGHVS and FQNEAQ. V dropped 3 bases and J dropped 7 bases, with 13 bases sitting between them. The CDR3 has 13 amino acids. CDR3 in amino acids: CASSFRVPREQYF. The DNA for the CDR3 is TGTGCCAGCAGCTTTCGTGTGCCGCGGGAGCAGTACTTC. The complete variable domain, with remaining parts taken from reference TRBV7-8 and TRBJ2-7, reads GAGVSQSPRYKVAKRGQDVALRCDPISGHVSLFWYQQALGQGPEFLTYFQNEAQLDKSGLPSDRFFAERPEGSVSTLKIQRTQQEDSAVYLCASSFRVPREQYFGPGTRLTVT.

The CDR3 loop is CASSVVPGPTGELFF. Here the CDR3 DNA reads TGTGCCAGCAGTGTGGTCCCGGGTCCCACCGGGGAGCTGTTTTTT. The genes are TRBV2 and TRBJ2-2; no reliable D call. This CDR3 spans 15 amino acids. The germline CDR1 and CDR2 sequences are SNHLY and FYNNEI. Trimming took 4 bases from V and 4 from J, leaving 13 bases between them.

V gene TRBV14 combines with J gene TRBJ1-1; 9 nucleotides line up with TRBD1. The length of the CDR3 is 14 residues. With 3 bases clipped from V and 5 bases from J, the junction kept 4 bases outside the gene matches. Germline V gene sequence: CDR1 SGHDN, CDR2 FVKESK. CDR3 amino acids: CASSQYRGQTEAFF. CDR3 sequence (DNA): TGTGCCAGCAGCCAGTACAGGGGGCAAACTGAAGCTTTCTTT.

CDR3 region: CASSGQGGNQPQHF. The CDR3, as DNA: TGTGCCAGTAGCGGACAGGGGGGAAATCAGCCCCAGCATTTT. This chain links TRBV19 with TRBJ1-5; 10 bases fit TRBD1. Germline values: CDR1 LNHDA, CDR2 SQIVND (reference sequence). The CDR3 extends over 14 amino acids. Losses at the gene ends were 6 bases for V and 4 bases for J; bases not matched to a gene: 3.

The chain combines TRBV6-5 with TRBJ1-5, with D possibly TRBD1 on 5 matching bases. The CDR3 totals 13 residues. V was clipped by 6 bases and J by 7 bases, with 13 bases between them. Looked up from germline, CDR1 is MNHEY and CDR2 is SVGAGI. For the CDR3, the DNA is TGTGCCAGCAGCTCCGGTTGGGGCCAGCCCCAGCATTTT. This encodes CASSSGWGQPQHF.

The chain has TRBV6-6 and TRBJ1-2; 8 positions agree with TRBD1. Germline V CDR1 and CDR2: MNHNY, SVGAGI (reference sequence). After removal of 6 bases from V and 3 bases from J, the junction contained 6 bases not matched to a gene. The CDR3 runs 14 residues. The CDR3 DNA reads as TGTGCCAGCAGCAGTACGGGACAGGACTATGGCTACACCTTC. Translation gives CASSSTGQDYGYTF.

CDR3 residues: CASSESGQNYGYTF. The CDR3 DNA is TGCGCCAGCAGTGAGTCGGGACAGAACTATGGCTACACCTTC. The genes are TRBV10-1 and TRBJ1-2, with 7 nucleotides matching TRBD1. Looked up from germline, CDR1 is WNHNN and CDR2 is SYGVQD (reference sequence). After removal of 0 bases from V and 2 bases from J, the junction contained 0 bases not matched to a gene. This CDR3 spans 14 amino acids.

The chain has TRBV11-2 and TRBJ1-3; 7 positions match TRBD1. Germline V gene sequence: CDR1 SGHAT, CDR2 FQNNGV. The CDR3 covers 16 residues. J was trimmed by 8 bases and V by 5 bases; bases with no gene match: 15. The CDR3 region is CASSRDSASEGYTIYF. The CDR3 bases are TGTGCCAGCAGCCGGGACAGCGCCAGCGAGGGGTACACCATATATTTT.

This clone was seen only once. This chain uses TRBV9 with TRBJ1-3; 12 bases align to TRBD1. V shed 2 bases, J shed 4 bases, and the junction held 4 bases outside the gene matches. In germline, CDR1 is SGDLS, CDR2 YYNGEE. CDR3 length: 16 amino acids. The CDR3 nucleotides are TGTGCCAGCAGCGTCGGGACAGGGGGCCTAGGAAACACCATATATTTT. Amino acids: CASSVGTGGLGNTIYF.

This clone appeared a single time. The chain uses TRBV6-1 and TRBJ2-2, with 10 bases matching TRBD2. The CDR3 is 17 amino acids. V lost 4 bases to trimming and J lost 7 bases; unmatched junction nucleotides: 12. The V gene's germline CDR1 is MNHNS and CDR2 SASEGT. CDR3 DNA: TGTGCCAGCAGTGTAGCGGGAGGTTCATTTCGTCACGGGGAGCTGTTTTTT. Protein product: CASSVAGGSFRHGELFF.

The V call is TRBV7-9, the J call TRBJ1-2, with D perhaps TRBD1 (6 bases). Trimming left V 5 bases short and J 1 base short, with 17 bases between. This CDR3 has 16 residues. Germline-derived CDR1 and CDR2 are SEHNR and FQNEAQ (reference sequence). In DNA form, the CDR3 reads TGTGCCAGCAGCCACGGGGGGGGGCTCCATAACTATGGCTACACCTTC. Translation gives CASSHGGGLHNYGYTF.

The chain joins TRBV10-2 to TRBJ1-1, with D possibly being TRBD1 (5 bases). The CDR3 sequence is 16 residues long. Germline V gene sequence: CDR1 WSHSY, CDR2 SAAADI. The germline V and J ends were trimmed by 3 bases and 4 bases, with 18 bases remaining between them. The CDR3 here is CASSENSKGRGTEAFF. In nucleotides, the CDR3 is TGCGCCAGCAGTGAAAATTCTAAGGGTAGGGGCACTGAAGCTTTCTTT.

V usage is TRBV27 and J usage is TRBJ1-2, with TRBD1 matching 9 bases. This CDR3 is 15 amino acids long. The trim removed 3 bases at V and 6 bases at J, leaving 8 bases unmatched. The germline CDR1 and CDR2 sequences are MNHEY and SMNVEV (reference sequence). This CDR3 reads CASSFRTGDADGYTF. Here the CDR3 DNA reads TGTGCCAGCAGTTTTCGGACAGGGGACGCGGATGGCTACACCTTC.

The rearrangement uses TRBV30 and TRBJ1-4, with D uncertain. The V and J ends lost 1 base and 5 bases respectively, with 8 bases between them. Germline V gene sequence: CDR1 GTSNPN, CDR2 SVGIG (reference sequence). This CDR3 spans 13 amino acids. The CDR3 nucleotides are TGTGCCTGGAGTGGGAGTCGGAATGAAAAACTGTTTTTT. Amino acid sequence: CAWSGSRNEKLFF. The complete variable domain, with remaining parts taken from reference TRBV30 and TRBJ1-4, reads SQTIHQWPATLVQPVGSPLSLECTVEGTSNPNLYWYRQAAGRGLQLLFYSVGIGQISSEVPQNLSASRPQDRQFILSSKKLLLSDSGFYLCAWSGSRNEKLFFGSGTQLSVL.

The chain carries TRBV19 and TRBJ2-1; D might be TRBD2 (5 bases). Germline CDR1 LNHDA, CDR2 SQIVND (reference sequence). V shed 4 bases and J shed 8 bases, with 24 bases lying between them. The CDR3 loop spans 17 amino acids. CDR3 DNA: TGTGCCAGTAGTAGTCCCTCCGAGGGAGCCCTGTCTTATGAGCAGTTCTTC. Translating gives CASSSPSEGALSYEQFF.

The V and J genes are TRBV7-9 and TRBJ2-1; possibly TRBD1 for D (6 bases). CDR1 is SEHNR, CDR2 FQNEAQ, per germline (reference sequence). The CDR3 consists of 15 residues. The V gene lost 5 bases and the J gene lost 7 bases, with 18 bases spanning the gap. The CDR3 is CASSADRLKDNEQFF. The CDR3 nucleotides read TGTGCCAGCAGCGCCGACAGGCTGAAGGATAATGAGCAGTTCTTC.

The V and J genes are TRBV5-4 and TRBJ2-7, with TRBD1 matching over 7 bases. V lost 4 bases to trimming and J lost 2 bases; unmatched junction nucleotides: 12. The CDR3 runs 16 residues. CDR1 is SGHNT and CDR2 is YYREEE in the germline V gene (reference sequence). CDR3 region: CASSHSWTGRTYEQYF. The CDR3 DNA reads TGTGCCAGCAGCCACTCCTGGACAGGTAGGACCTACGAGCAGTACTTC.